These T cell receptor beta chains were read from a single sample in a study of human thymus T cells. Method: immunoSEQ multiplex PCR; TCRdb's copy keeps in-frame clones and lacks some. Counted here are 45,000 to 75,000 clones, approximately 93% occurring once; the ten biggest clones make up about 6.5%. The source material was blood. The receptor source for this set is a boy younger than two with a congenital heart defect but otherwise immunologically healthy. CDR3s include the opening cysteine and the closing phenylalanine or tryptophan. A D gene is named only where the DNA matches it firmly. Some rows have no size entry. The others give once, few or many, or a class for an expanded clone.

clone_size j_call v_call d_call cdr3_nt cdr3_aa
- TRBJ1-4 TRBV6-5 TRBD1 TGTGCCAGCAGTTACTCAGGGGGCGCTGGTGAAAAACTGTTTTTT CASSYSGGAGEKLFF
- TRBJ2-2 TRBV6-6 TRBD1 TGTGCCAGCAGGGGACAGGGGAGCACCGGGGAGCTGTTTTTT CASRGQGSTGELFF
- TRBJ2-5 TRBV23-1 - TGCGCCAGCAGTCAGACTCAAGAGACCCAGTACTTC CASSQTQETQYF
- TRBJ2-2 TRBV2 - TGTGCCAGCAGACAGAACACCGGGGAGCTGTTTTTT CASRQNTGELFF
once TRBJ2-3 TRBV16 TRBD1 TGTGCCAGCAGCCAATCGATCAGGACAGGTAGCACAGATACGCAGTATTTT CASSQSIRTGSTDTQYF
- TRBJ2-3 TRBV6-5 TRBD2 TGTGCCAGCAGTTGGGAGCGGGGGCCAGATACGCAGTATTTT CASSWERGPDTQYF
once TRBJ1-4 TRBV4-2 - TGTGCCAGCAGCCGTCCAGGAGATTTTAGTGAAAAACTGTTTTTT CASSRPGDFSEKLFF
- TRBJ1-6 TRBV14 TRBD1 TGTGCCAGCAGCCGACAGGGGAATTCACCCCTCCACTTT CASSRQGNSPLHF
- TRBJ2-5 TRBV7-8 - TGTGCCAGCAGCTCAGTGGGGAGGGGGCGTGAGACCCAGTACTTC CASSSVGRGRETQYF
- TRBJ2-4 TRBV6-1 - TGTGCCAGCAGTGGGGACGCCCGGAGTGGCAAAAACATTCAGTACTTC CASSGDARSGKNIQYF
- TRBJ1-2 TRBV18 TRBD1 TGTGCCAGCTCAGAGGACAGGGCTAACTATGGCTACACCTTC CASSEDRANYGYTF
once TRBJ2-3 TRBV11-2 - TGTGCCAGCAGCAAGACGGGGACGCAGTATTTT CASSKTGTQYF
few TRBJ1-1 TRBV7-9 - TGTGCCAGCAGCGACAGCCCTGAAGCTTTCTTT CASSDSPEAFF
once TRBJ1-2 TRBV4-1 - TGCGCCAGCAGCCAAGGGCCAGGTACCCAAGGCAGGGGCTACACCTTC CASSQGPGTQGRGYTF
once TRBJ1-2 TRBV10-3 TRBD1 TGTGCCATTCGATCAGGGACAGGTTTTAACTATGGCTACACCTTC CAIRSGTGFNYGYTF
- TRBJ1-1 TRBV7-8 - TGTGCCAGCAGCTTCCCTTACGAGTTTTGGGGGGACACTGAAGCTTTCTTT CASSFPYEFWGDTEAFF
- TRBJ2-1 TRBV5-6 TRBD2 TGTGCCAGCAGCCCGGGACTAGCCCCTACCTACAATGAGCAGTTCTTC CASSPGLAPTYNEQFF
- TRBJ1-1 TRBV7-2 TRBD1 TGTGCCAGCAGCTTAGAGTGGACAGGGACTGAAGCTTTCTTT CASSLEWTGTEAFF
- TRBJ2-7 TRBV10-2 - TGCGCCAGCAGTGATTATCTGGAGGTCTACGAGCAGTACTTC CASSDYLEVYEQYF
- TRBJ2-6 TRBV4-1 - TGCGCCAGCATGACGACTTTTTCTGGGGCCAACGTCCTGACTTTC CASMTTFSGANVLTF
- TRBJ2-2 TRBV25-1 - TGTGCCAGCAGTGAATTAAAGTGGCGCGGAAGAGGCACCGGGGAGCTGTTTTTT CASSELKWRGRGTGELFF
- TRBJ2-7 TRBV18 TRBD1 TGTGCCAGCTCACCACGGGACAGGGGACCCTACGAGCAGTACTTC CASSPRDRGPYEQYF
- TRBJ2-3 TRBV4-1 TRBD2 TGCGCCAGCAGCCAAGGATTAGAGACTAGCCGTACAGATACGCAGTATTTT CASSQGLETSRTDTQYF
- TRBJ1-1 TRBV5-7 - TGTGCCAGCAGCTGGGACCTCGGGCTCACTGAAGCTTTCTTT CASSWDLGLTEAFF
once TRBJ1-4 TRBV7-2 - TGTGCCAGCAGCTCCCACAGGGCAACTAATGAAAAACTGTTTTTT CASSSHRATNEKLFF
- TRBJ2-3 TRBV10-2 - TGCGCCAGCAGTGAGTCGAGGACTAGCACAGATACGCAGTATTTT CASSESRTSTDTQYF
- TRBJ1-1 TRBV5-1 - TGCGCCAGCAGCTTGGTCGGGGATCCCAGCACTGAAGCTTTCTTT CASSLVGDPSTEAFF
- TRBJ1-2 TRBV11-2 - TGTGCCAGCAGCTCATTCAACAGCTATGGCTACACCTTC CASSSFNSYGYTF
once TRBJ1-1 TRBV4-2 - TGTGCCAGCCGGGAGGGGGGGTTCACTGAAGCTTTCTTT CASREGGFTEAFF
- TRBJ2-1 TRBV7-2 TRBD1 TGTGCCAGCAGCTGGACAGGGGGCTCCTACAATGAGCAGTTCTTC CASSWTGGSYNEQFF
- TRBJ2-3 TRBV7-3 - TGTGCCAGCAGCTCGCGGCCGGCAGATACGCAGTATTTT CASSSRPADTQYF
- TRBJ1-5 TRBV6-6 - TGTGCCAGCAGTTACAGGGTTTATAGCAATCAGCCCCAGCATTTT CASSYRVYSNQPQHF
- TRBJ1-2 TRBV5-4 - TGTGCCAGCAGCGTGATTGAAGGGGGCTATGGCTACACCTTC CASSVIEGGYGYTF
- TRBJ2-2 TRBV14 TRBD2 TGTGCCAGCAGGCCACTAGCGGGAGGCACCGGGGAGCTGTTTTTT CASRPLAGGTGELFF
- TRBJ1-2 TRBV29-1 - TGCAGCGTCGGAACGGGGGCTAACTATGGCTACACCTTC CSVGTGANYGYTF
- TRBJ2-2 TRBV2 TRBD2 TGTGCCAGCAGGAGACTAGCGGGGAACACCGGGGAGCTGTTTTTT CASRRLAGNTGELFF
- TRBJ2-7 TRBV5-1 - TGCGCCAGCAGCCCCCCGTGGCAGGGTTACGAGCAGTACTTC CASSPPWQGYEQYF
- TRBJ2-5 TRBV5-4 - TGTGCCAGCAGCTTGGCATGGGGCACCCCACAAGAGACCCAGTACTTC CASSLAWGTPQETQYF
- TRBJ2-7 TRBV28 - TGTGCCAGCAGTTCCCAGGGTTTTAAGTACGAGCAGTACTTC CASSSQGFKYEQYF
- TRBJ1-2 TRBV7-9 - TGTGCCAGCAGCTTAGGGGGTCGTGGAGGAGGCTACACCTTC CASSLGGRGGGYTF
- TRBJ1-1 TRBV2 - TGTGCCAGCAGTGAATATTGGACAGAGATGAACACTGAAGCTTTCTTT CASSEYWTEMNTEAFF
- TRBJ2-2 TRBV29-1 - TGCAGCGTAAGGGACTCTCTTGGGGGGGAGCTGTTTTTT CSVRDSLGGELFF
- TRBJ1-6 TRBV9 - TGTGCCAGCAGCGTAGGAAATTCACCCCTCCACTTT CASSVGNSPLHF
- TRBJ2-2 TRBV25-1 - TGTGCCAGCAGTGGGTGGACCGGGGAGCTGTTTTTT CASSGWTGELFF
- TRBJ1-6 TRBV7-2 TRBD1 TGTGCCAGCAGCCGAGACAGGGAGTCACCCCTCCACTTT CASSRDRESPLHF
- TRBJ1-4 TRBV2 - TGTGCCAGCACCCCAAGCAGATTTCCTAATGAAAAACTGTTTTTT CASTPSRFPNEKLFF
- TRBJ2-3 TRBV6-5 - TGTGCCAGCAGTACACCTGCTGGGGCAGATACGCAGTATTTT CASSTPAGADTQYF
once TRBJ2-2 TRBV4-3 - TGCGCCAGCAGCCTGAGGGGGGGCCTCACCGGGGAGCTGTTTTTT CASSLRGGLTGELFF
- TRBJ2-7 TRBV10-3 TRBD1 TGTGCCATCGGGACAGGAGCCTCCTACGAGCAGTACTTC CAIGTGASYEQYF
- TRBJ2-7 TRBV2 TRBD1 TGTGCCAGCAGTGGACAGGGCGAGCAGTACTTC CASSGQGEQYF
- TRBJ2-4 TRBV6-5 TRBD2 TGTGCCAGCAGTTCGACTAGCGGCCTATGGCAGTACTTC CASSSTSGLWQYF
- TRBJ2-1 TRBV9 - TGTGCCAGCAGCGTAGGGCTAGTCCCCTACAATGAGCAGTTCTTC CASSVGLVPYNEQFF
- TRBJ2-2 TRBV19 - TGTGCCAGTAGTATAGAGGAGAACACCGGGGAGCTGTTTTTT CASSIEENTGELFF
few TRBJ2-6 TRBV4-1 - TGCGCCAGCAGCCAAAACTCTGGGGCCAACGTCCTGACTTTC CASSQNSGANVLTF
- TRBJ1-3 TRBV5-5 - TGTGCCAGCAGCTTGGGCGGCTTCTCTGGAAACACCATATATTTT CASSLGGFSGNTIYF
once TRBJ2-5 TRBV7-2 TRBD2 TGTGCCAGCAGCTTCGTAGCGGGGGGGAAGCAAGAGACCCAGTACTTC CASSFVAGGKQETQYF
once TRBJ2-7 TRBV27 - TGTGCCAGCAGTATCCACCCAGCCGTTTCCTACGAGCAGTACTTC CASSIHPAVSYEQYF